This T cell receptor (beta chain) was captured by sequencing in a study of early T cells in non-severe SARS-CoV-2 infection. At the level of the study: Unsorted whole blood bulk RNA was sequenced, with unpaired chains. Study findings and constraints: A preference for anti-spike CD8 responses marked VDJdb matching, which missed private and CD4 specificities.

TCRdb processed the 5' RACE reads anew with MiXCR; each CDR3 protein has one entry. The table has tens of thousands of distinct CDR3 sequences, 4.5% to 5% seen once. To note about this clonotype: Antigen unknown.

In germline, CDR1 is SGHDT, CDR2 YYEEEE. This CDR3 is built from 17 residues. The junction had 9 bases not matched to a gene; V was cut back by 0 bases and J by 4 bases. The chain links TRBV5-6 to TRBJ2-5; 10 nucleotides agree with TRBD1. Sequencing was performed on whole blood. This TCR was sampled from an adult who was a healthcare worker with PCR-confirmed SARS-CoV-2 infection or an uninfected control (not recorded which). This CDR3 is CASSLGDRGRVGETQYF. The CDR3 region has the DNA TGTGCCAGCAGCTTGGGGGACAGGGGTAGGGTAGGAGAGACCCAGTACTTC.